Presented here are 2 T cell receptor beta chains from one specimen sequenced in a study of cytomegalovirus exposure and HLA in healthy donors listed by TCRdb under 2017. The method was the immunoSEQ multiplex PCR assay. For the multiplex PCR, a mixture combining 60 forward primers for TCR Vbeta segments and 13 reverse primers for TCR Jbeta segments was used. TCRdb mirrors the immuneACCESS table, restricted to in-frame sequences. Some clones are absent from its copies; in checked studies, under half trace to an unresolved V gene, and the reason for the others is unknown. The table for this sample lists fewer than 90,000 clones; roughly 64% of them were counted only once. The leading ten clones occupy approximately 7.6% of the sample. Sequenced sample: PBMCs. These receptors were obtained from a man aged 35 to 55 in good health and CMV-seropositive.

The chain recombines TRBV7-2 with TRBJ2-3, with 11 nucleotides matching TRBD2. The germline CDR1 and CDR2 sequences are SGHTA and FQGNSA. J was trimmed by 4 bases and V by 11 bases; bases with no gene match: 8. This CDR3 contains 14 residues. The CDR3 bases are TGTGCCGGAAAGACTAGCGGGACGTCAGATACGCAGTATTTT. It specifies CAGKTSGTSDTQYF.

The J gene is TRBJ1-2, the V gene TRBV5-1; maybe TRBD1 (5 bases). Trimming left V 9 bases short and J 1 base short, with 13 bases between. CDR3 length equals 13 residues. Germline CDR1 is SGHRS and CDR2 is YFSETQ. CDR3 amino acids: CATSEDSNYGYTF. The CDR3 DNA reads as TGCGCCACCTCGGAAGACAGTAACTATGGCTACACCTTC.